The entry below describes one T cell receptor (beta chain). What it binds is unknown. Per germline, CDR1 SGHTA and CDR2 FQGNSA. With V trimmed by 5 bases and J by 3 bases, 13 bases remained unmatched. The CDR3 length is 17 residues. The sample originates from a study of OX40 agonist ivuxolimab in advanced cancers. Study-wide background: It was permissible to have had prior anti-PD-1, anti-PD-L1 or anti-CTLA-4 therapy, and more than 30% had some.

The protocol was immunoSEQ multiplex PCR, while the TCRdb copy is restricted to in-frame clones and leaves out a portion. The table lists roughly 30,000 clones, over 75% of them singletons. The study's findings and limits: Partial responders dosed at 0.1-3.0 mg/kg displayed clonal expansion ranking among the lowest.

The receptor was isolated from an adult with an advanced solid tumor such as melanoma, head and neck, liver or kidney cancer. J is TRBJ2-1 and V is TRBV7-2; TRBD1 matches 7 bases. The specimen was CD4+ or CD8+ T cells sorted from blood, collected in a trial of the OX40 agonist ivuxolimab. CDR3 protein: CASSPGVQGLYYNEQFF. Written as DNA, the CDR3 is TGTGCCAGCAGCCCAGGGGTACAGGGGTTATACTACAATGAGCAGTTCTTC.